This TCR beta chain was obtained from a study of cytomegalovirus exposure and HLA in healthy donors. Study-level results: Most of the TCR beta V segments (in an earlier analysis) were productive either about 90% or about 30% of the time.

There are 15 residues in the CDR3. J lost 6 bases, V lost 3 bases, and 6 bases had no gene match. CDR1 is SGHTA, CDR2 FQGNSA, per germline. Vbeta (60) and Jbeta (13) primers were used in the PCR. TCRdb's copy holds only in-frame clones and misses some; the assay was immunoSEQ multiplex PCR. The table lists under 200,000 clones, 80% of them singletons, with around 6% in the top ten. On this clone: Its cognate antigen is unknown.

The chain is built from TRBV7-2 and TRBJ2-3, with 10 bases lining up with TRBD1. This clonotype was obtained from a middle-aged man in good health and CMV-seronegative. Material for sequencing was PBMCs. CDR3 DNA: TGTGCCAGCAGCTTCAATCCGGGACAGGGGGATACGCAGTATTTT. As protein: CASSFNPGQGDTQYF.